The source of this T cell receptor beta chain is a study of naive and memory T cell subsets. Two oligonucleotides, mixed equimolar, formed the beta constant-region primer covering TRBC1 and TRBC2. Nested alpha and beta constant-region primers with the SP2 primer drove four PCR rounds on ligated cDNA. TCRdb passed the UMI-ligation and nested PCR reads through MiXCR, listing each CDR3 protein once. The repertoire holds tens of thousands of distinct CDR3 sequences, with around 11% as singletons. Broader study findings: A few larger clonotypes appeared in naive repertoires, especially CD8, possibly memory cells re-expressing CD45RA. Gini index rose across naive, CM, EM and EMRA in CD4 and CD8. Over 90% of naive TCR sequences appeared only once, unlike memory subsets.

This clonotype was counted only a few times. Its target is not known. CD4+ T cell IFNgamma after overnight CMV lysate exposure gave donor CMV status. Cells stained for CD3, CD4, CD8, CD45RA and CD27 were sorted into four subsets. The CDR3 has 14 amino acids. Trimming removed 6 bases from V and 2 bases from J, with 14 bases in between. Looked up from germline, CDR1 is SEHNR and CDR2 is FQNEAQ (reference sequence). The sample was naive CD4+ T cells from blood. J is TRBJ2-7 and V is TRBV7-9; D is perhaps TRBD1 or TRBD2 (5 bases each). The sequence was obtained from a human donor in good health. CDR3 in amino acids: CASSLTGRTYEQYF. The CDR3 nucleotides are TGTGCCAGCAGTCTCACGGGACGCACCTACGAGCAGTACTTC.